The 26 T cell receptor beta chains below come from one sample, sequenced in a study of T cell responses to AZD1222 COVID-19 vaccine. Measured with immunoSEQ multiplex PCR; TCRdb has only the in-frame clones, and not every one. Among roughly 100,000 clones listed, around nine tenths were seen once. The sequenced sample was peripheral blood, obtained on day 0 of AZD1222 vaccination. These receptors all come from an adult in good health.

The chain links TRBV10-1 to TRBJ2-7; D gene ambiguous. This CDR3 spans 14 amino acids. V dropped 0 bases and J dropped 2 bases, with 8 bases sitting between them. Germline V gene data show CDR1 as WNHNN and CDR2 as SYGVQD (reference sequence). CDR3 region: CASSESLDAYEQYF. The CDR3 region has the DNA TGCGCCAGCAGTGAGTCGCTCGACGCCTACGAGCAGTACTTC.

The CDR3 protein is CASSFVGTGWEKLFF. The CDR3 DNA follows: TGTGCCAGCAGCTTCGTGGGGACAGGGTGGGAAAAACTGTTTTTT. The rearrangement uses TRBV5-4 and TRBJ1-4; 9 nucleotides agree with TRBD1. Losses at the gene ends were 2 bases for V and 8 bases for J; bases not matched to a gene: 7. Germline V gene lookup returns CDR1 SGHNT and CDR2 YYREEE (reference sequence). This CDR3 spans 15 amino acids.

The V and J genes are TRBV19 and TRBJ1-1, with TRBD1 as a possible D gene (5 bases). The CDR3 is 15 residues long. V was clipped by 1 base and J by 7 bases, with 16 bases between them. Germline V gene lookup returns CDR1 LNHDA and CDR2 SQIVND (reference sequence). This CDR3 is CASSIGQGPRGEAFF. The DNA for the CDR3 is TGTGCCAGTAGTATAGGGCAGGGACCCCGAGGTGAAGCTTTCTTT.

V gene TRBV6-2 or TRBV6-3 combines with J gene TRBJ1-2, with 8 bases identical to TRBD1. CDR1 is MNHEY, CDR2 SVGEGT, per germline. V lost 2 bases to trimming and J lost 4 bases; unmatched junction nucleotides: 12. The CDR3 totals 17 residues. The CDR3 nucleotides are TGTGCCAGCAGTTACCCATCCCCCGGACAGGGAGCCTATGGCTACACCTTC. Translated, it gives CASSYPSPGQGAYGYTF.

The chain joins TRBV15 to TRBJ2-3; no firm D call. Germline V gene lookup returns CDR1 LNHNV and CDR2 YYDKDF (reference sequence). The CDR3 extends over 13 amino acids. Trimming removed 4 bases from V and 5 bases from J, with 10 bases in between. This CDR3 is CATSMNRRDTQYF. The CDR3 nucleotides read TGTGCCACCAGCATGAACAGAAGAGATACGCAGTATTTT.

In DNA, the CDR3 is TGTGCCACCAGTGATGGGCAGGATGGACGGTCTAATGAAAAACTGTTTTTT. The encoded protein is CATSDGQDGRSNEKLFF. The chain uses TRBV24-1 and TRBJ1-4, with D hard to call. CDR1 and CDR2 (germline): KGHDR, SFDVKD. There are 17 residues in the CDR3. V was pared by 3 bases and J by 3 bases, with 16 bases between.

The genes are TRBV4-1 and TRBJ1-1; the D is unclear. In germline, CDR1 is MGHRA, CDR2 YSYEKL. V was pared by 4 bases and J by 0 bases, with 9 bases between. CDR3 length: 14 amino acids. The CDR3 DNA sequence: TGCGCCAGCAGCCGAACAGCCATGAACACTGAAGCTTTCTTT. The encoded protein is CASSRTAMNTEAFF.

The rearrangement links TRBV5-1 to TRBJ1-4, with 7 bases identical to TRBD1. CDR1 is SGHRS, CDR2 YFSETQ, per germline. The CDR3 loop spans 15 amino acids. Trimming at V came to 0 bases and at J to 5 bases, leaving 4 bases not matched to a gene. The CDR3 DNA reads TGCGCCAGCAGCTTGGGGACAGGAGCAAATGAAAAACTGTTTTTT. Translation gives CASSLGTGANEKLFF. The variable domain in full, with the rest retrieved from reference TRBV5-1 and TRBJ1-4, is KAGVTQTPRYLIKTRGQQVTLSCSPISGHRSVSWYQQTPGQGLQFLFEYFSETQRNKGNFPGRFSGRQFSNSRSEMNVSTLELGDSALYLCASSLGTGANEKLFFGSGTQLSVL.

The CDR3 is CASSLSLGVEQYF. Written as DNA, the CDR3 is TGTGCCAGCAGTTTGTCTCTCGGGGTCGAGCAGTACTTC. The chain has TRBV27 and TRBJ2-7; tentatively, D is TRBD2 (5 bases). The V and J ends lost 3 bases and 6 bases respectively, with 12 bases between them. Germline-derived CDR1 and CDR2 are MNHEY and SMNVEV (reference sequence). The length of the CDR3 is 13 residues.

This sequence joins TRBV28 and TRBJ2-3; the D gene is possibly TRBD1 (5 bases). V lost 4 bases and J lost 6, with 14 bases in between. The CDR3 has 14 residues. CDR1 is MDHEN, CDR2 SYDVKM, per germline. CDR3 amino acids: CASSSPGRVDTQYF. The CDR3 DNA follows: TGTGCCAGCAGTTCCCCGGGCAGGGTGGATACGCAGTATTTT.

In this sample, this clone turned up a few times. The J gene is TRBJ1-1, the V gene TRBV3-1 (or the pseudogene TRBV3-2), with 7 bases matching TRBD1. Germline-derived CDR1 and CDR2 are LGHDT and YNNKEL (reference sequence). V lost 1 base and J lost 1; bases outside the gene matches: 6. There are 16 residues in the CDR3. In DNA form, the CDR3 reads TGTGCCAGCAGCCAAGCGGGACAGCTAAGGAACACTGAAGCTTTCTTT. Translating it yields CASSQAGQLRNTEAFF.

The CDR3, as DNA: TGCGCCAGCAGCCAAAATCAGGGCAGGGAGCACAGGCAGTACTTC. Translating it yields CASSQNQGREHRQYF. This chain uses TRBV4-1 with TRBJ2-7; either TRBD1 or TRBD2 may fit D (5 bases each). V lost 2 bases and J lost 9, with 20 bases in between. Germline V CDR1 and CDR2: MGHRA, YSYEKL. The CDR3 length is 15 residues.

This chain connects TRBV11-2 to TRBJ1-5; no definite D call. The V end lost 1 base, the J end lost 5 bases, and 6 bases lay between the germline ends. CDR1 SGHAT and CDR2 FQNNGV come from the germline V gene. The CDR3 has 13 residues. CDR3 residues: CASSLGLYQPQHF. The CDR3, as DNA: TGTGCCAGCAGCTTAGGGTTGTATCAGCCCCAGCATTTT.

The J gene is TRBJ1-2, the V gene TRBV12-3 or TRBV12-4; TRBD1 aligns across 10 bases. The V segment lost 8 bases and the J segment 7 bases; nucleotides outside the gene matches: 4. The CDR3 is 12 amino acids. The CDR3 is CASATGGPGYTF. The CDR3 coding sequence is TGTGCCAGCGCGACAGGGGGCCCTGGCTACACCTTC.

The chain uses TRBV11-2 and TRBJ2-3; TRBD2 might be the D (7 bases). The V end lost 4 bases, the J end lost 5 bases, and 19 bases lay between the germline ends. This CDR3 is built from 16 residues. Germline CDR1 is SGHAT and CDR2 is FQNNGV. This CDR3 is CASSSRVGGPGDTQYF. The CDR3 bases are TGTGCCAGCAGCTCACGAGTGGGGGGGCCGGGAGATACGCAGTATTTT. Using reference TRBV11-2 and TRBJ2-3 for the parts outside the CDR3, the full variable domain is EAGVAQSPRYKIIEKRQSVAFWCNPISGHATLYWYQQILGQGPKLLIQFQNNGVVDDSQLPKDRFSAERLKGVDSTLKIQPAKLEDSAVYLCASSSRVGGPGDTQYFGPGTRLTVL.

This clone was counted only a few times. The rearrangement uses TRBV10-3 and TRBJ2-7; the D gene could be TRBD1 or TRBD2 (6 bases each). The CDR3 is made up of 16 amino acids. The germline gives CDR1 ENHRY, CDR2 SYGVKD. V was clipped by 3 bases and J by 1 base, with 16 bases between them. The CDR3 is CAISDPGASTSYEQYF. The CDR3 bases are TGTGCCATCAGTGATCCGGGGGCTTCGACTTCCTACGAGCAGTACTTC.

CDR3 region: CASSIDAGGPRTEAFF. CDR3 sequence (DNA): TGTGCCAGTAGTATAGATGCAGGGGGCCCCAGGACTGAAGCTTTCTTT. This rearrangement joins TRBV19 to TRBJ1-1, with TRBD1 matching over 8 bases. The V gene's germline CDR1 is LNHDA and CDR2 SQIVND (reference sequence). This CDR3 contains 16 residues. With 0 bases clipped from V and 5 bases from J, the junction kept 8 bases outside the gene matches.

V and J are TRBV6-5 and TRBJ2-7, with 7 bases that match TRBD1. Germline trimming cut 6 bases from V and 1 base from J; bases unmatched to any gene: 9. The CDR3 runs to 15 residues. Germline V lookup: CDR1 MNHEY, CDR2 SVGAGI. The DNA for the CDR3 is TGTGCCAGCAGCCCCATTGACAGGGTATCCTACGAGCAGTACTTC. Translated, it gives CASSPIDRVSYEQYF.

The chain couples TRBV7-7 to TRBJ2-7, with a tentative D call TRBD1 (6 bases). This CDR3 contains 14 residues. V was clipped by 5 bases and J by 3 bases, with 14 bases between them. Germline CDR1 SSHAT, CDR2 FNYEAQ (reference sequence). CDR3 DNA sequence: TGTGCCAGCAGCCCCGGACAGAGAGTCTACGAGCAGTACTTC. Its protein is CASSPGQRVYEQYF.

This clone was counted only a few times. V is TRBV19 and J is TRBJ2-2; no reliable D call. The V end was cut by 3 bases, the J end by 1 base, with 9 bases between. CDR3 length equals 15 residues. In germline, CDR1 is LNHDA, CDR2 SQIVND (reference sequence). The CDR3, as DNA: TGTGCCAGTAGTATTTATTCGGGGAACACCGGGGAGCTGTTTTTT. This gives the protein CASSIYSGNTGELFF.

The rearrangement joins TRBV19 to TRBJ2-2; tentatively, D is TRBD1 (5 bases). V was clipped by 5 bases and J by 5 bases, with 9 bases between them. There are 13 residues in the CDR3. The germline V gene encodes CDR1 LNHDA and CDR2 SQIVND (reference sequence). For the CDR3, the DNA is TGTGCCAGTAGTCCGCCAGGGACCGGGGAGCTGTTTTTT. Protein product: CASSPPGTGELFF. Based on the CDR3 plus reference TRBV19 and TRBJ2-2, the full variable domain is DGGITQSPKYLFRKEGQNVTLSCEQNLNHDAMYWYRQDPGQGLRLIYYSQIVNDFQKGDIAEGYSVSREKKESFPLTVTSAQKNPTAFYLCASSPPGTGELFFGEGSRLTVL.

The V and J genes are TRBV29-1 and TRBJ1-2; D uncertain. CDR1 and CDR2 (germline): SQVTM, ANQGSEA. This CDR3 comprises 12 residues. Trimming pared 0 bases from V and 7 bases from J, leaving 9 bases between. CDR3: CSVEESVSGYTF. In DNA form, the CDR3 reads TGCAGCGTTGAAGAATCGGTTAGTGGCTACACCTTC.

Turning to this clone: A read error may produce the germline difference seen at one junction end. The chain has TRBV5-8 and TRBJ1-2; D might be TRBD1 (5 bases). CDR1 is SGHTS and CDR2 is YDEGEE in the germline V gene. The CDR3 consists of 13 residues. The CDR3 spells CASSAGWNSGYTF. The DNA of the CDR3 is TGTGCCAGCAGCGCAGGGTGGAACTCTGGCTACACCTTC.

The J gene is TRBJ1-1, the V gene TRBV7-8; no clear D gene. Germline V CDR1 and CDR2: SGHVS, FQNEAQ. This CDR3 has 14 residues. Trimming removed 0 bases from V and 5 bases from J, with 10 bases in between. Written as DNA, the CDR3 is TGTGCCAGCAGCTTAGCGGTGGAAAGGACTGAAGCTTTCTTT. This encodes CASSLAVERTEAFF.

The rearrangement links TRBV19 to TRBJ1-6; TRBD1 might be the D (6 bases). Trimming took off 6 bases at V and 13 bases at J, with 19 bases between the two ends. CDR1 and CDR2 (germline): LNHDA, SQIVND (reference sequence). The CDR3 spans 14 residues. The CDR3 bases are TGTGCCAGTAGGCCAGAACGGGGGCTAACGCCCCTCCACTTT. Residues: CASRPERGLTPLHF.

This rearrangement joins TRBV7-8 to TRBJ1-1; no reliable D call. Trimming took off 2 bases at V and 8 bases at J, with 21 bases between the two ends. Germline V CDR1 and CDR2: SGHVS, FQNEAQ. This CDR3 has 16 amino acids. Here the CDR3 reads CASSLRLLGSPGEAFF. The CDR3 region has the DNA TGTGCCAGCAGCTTAAGGTTACTAGGATCACCTGGGGAAGCTTTCTTT.